The 3 T cell receptor beta chains presented below share a single source sample, sequenced in a study of OX40 agonist ivuxolimab in advanced cancers. Sequencing was performed with immunoSEQ multiplex PCR; in TCRdb, only in-frame clones are kept and a portion is missing. The sample carries tens of thousands of clones, about nine tenths recorded once. Sequencing was performed on CD4+ or CD8+ T cells sorted from blood, taken in a trial of the OX40 agonist ivuxolimab. Receptor source: an adult with an advanced solid tumor such as melanoma, head and neck, liver or kidney cancer.

This chain uses TRBV9 with TRBJ2-5, with TRBD2 matching 8 bases. The junction had 13 bases not matched to a gene; V was cut back by 0 bases and J by 9 bases. The germline CDR1 and CDR2 sequences are SGDLS and YYNGEE. The CDR3 runs 16 residues. The CDR3 region is CASSVGGGTAEAAQYF. The CDR3 nucleotides read TGTGCCAGCAGCGTAGGCGGGGGGACGGCAGAGGCGGCCCAGTACTTC.

This clone appeared a single time. V gene TRBV14 combines with J gene TRBJ1-4; D ambiguous. Per germline, CDR1 SGHDN and CDR2 FVKESK. The CDR3 is 13 amino acids. V dropped 4 bases and J dropped 8 bases, with 11 bases sitting between them. In DNA, the CDR3 is TGTGCCAGCAGCCCGAGATTGGTGGAAAAACTGTTTTTT. Its protein product is CASSPRLVEKLFF. Complete variable domain (other parts from reference TRBV14 and TRBJ1-4): EAGVTQFPSHSVIEKGQTVTLRCDPISGHDNLYWYRRVMGKEIKFLLHFVKESKQDESGMPNNRFLAERTGGTYSTLKVQPAELEDSGVYFCASSPRLVEKLFFGSGTQLSVL.

The rearrangement uses TRBV19 and TRBJ2-4, with 8 bases identical to TRBD1. Trimming removed 4 bases from V and 1 base from J; junction bases left unmatched: 6. This CDR3 comprises 16 residues. Germline CDR1 and CDR2: LNHDA and SQIVND (reference sequence). CDR3 sequence (DNA): TGTGCCAGTAGTACTAGGACAGGGTGGGCCAAAAACATTCAGTACTTC. Translated, it gives CASSTRTGWAKNIQYF.